This is a list of T cell receptor beta chains from one sample in a study of shared clonotypes between healthy human individuals. Libraries were prepared by immunoSEQ multiplex PCR; TCRdb keeps only in-frame clonotypes and omits some of them. The table lists hundreds of thousands of clones, 90% to 95% of them singletons. The material sequenced was naive CD8+ T cells sorted from blood. These TCRs come from a man aged 30-40 years in good health. CDR3s include the opening cysteine and the closing phenylalanine or tryptophan. A D gene is named only where the DNA matches it firmly. Expanded clones get a size class; other rows say once, few or many, or leave the size out.

NA TRBJ2-1 TRBV19 NA TGTGCCAGTAGTATAGATACCAGCAACGATGAGCAGTTCTTC CASSIDTSNDEQFF
NA TRBJ2-1 TRBV4-3 NA TGCGCCAGCAGCCAGATAAGGGGCCATGAGCAGTTCTTC CASSQIRGHEQFF
NA TRBJ2-1 TRBV2 NA TGTGCCAGCAGTGTACTGAACAATGAGCAGTTCTTC CASSVLNNEQFF
TRBD1 TRBJ1-5 TRBV7-2 NA TGTGCCAGCAGCCCTGGGACAGGGGCTGTTCAGCCCCAGCATTTT CASSPGTGAVQPQHF
NA TRBJ2-7 TRBV5-6 NA TGTGCCAGCAGCTTTTTCACCTACGAGCAGTACTTC CASSFFTYEQYF
NA TRBJ2-1 TRBV5-8 NA TGTGCCAGCAGCCAGGGACTCGTCGGTGAGCAGTTCTTC CASSQGLVGEQFF
TRBD2 TRBJ2-7 TRBV11-2 NA TGTGCCAGCAGTATAGGGACTAGCGGATTCTACGAGCAGTACTTC CASSIGTSGFYEQYF
NA TRBJ2-2 TRBV19 NA TGTGCCAGTAGTACCCAGTACACCGGGGAGCTGTTTTTT CASSTQYTGELFF
NA TRBJ2-1 TRBV5-4 few TGTGCCAGCAGCACAGCTAAGTTCAATGAGCAGTTCTTC CASSTAKFNEQFF
NA TRBJ2-7 TRBV5-1 NA TGCGCCAGCAGCTTGGATACGGGGTCGGCCTACGAGCAGTACTTC CASSLDTGSAYEQYF
NA TRBJ1-1 TRBV27 NA TGTGCCAGCCGGGCGGGGACTGAAGCTTTCTTT CASRAGTEAFF
TRBD1 TRBJ2-7 TRBV14 NA TGTGCCAGCAACAGGGGAATCTCCTACGAGCAGTACTTC CASNRGISYEQYF
TRBD2 TRBJ2-2 TRBV11-2 NA TGTGCCAGCAGCTTAGCGGGAGGGCCGGTCACCGGGGAGCTGTTTTTT CASSLAGGPVTGELFF
NA TRBJ1-1 TRBV9 NA TGTGCCAGCAGCGCACCCCCTACGACTTGGACTGGGAACACTGAAGCTTTCTTT CASSAPPTTWTGNTEAFF
NA TRBJ2-2 TRBV27 NA TGTGCCAGCAGTTTGGGGACGAACACCGGGGAGCTGTTTTTT CASSLGTNTGELFF
NA TRBJ1-1 TRBV7-2 once TGTGCCAGCAGCTTAGCAGTTGAAGCTTTCTTT CASSLAVEAFF
NA TRBJ1-3 TRBV7-9 NA TGTGCCAGCAGCCCACAACTGGGACTGAACTCTGGAAACACCATATATTTT CASSPQLGLNSGNTIYF
NA TRBJ2-2 TRBV19 NA TGTGCCAGTAGTGTTAGTCAGGGGAACACCGGGGAGCTGTTTTTT CASSVSQGNTGELFF
NA TRBJ2-5 TRBV5-4 NA TGTGCCAGCAGCGCCGGGAGCCCTGAGACCCAGTACTTC CASSAGSPETQYF
NA TRBJ1-5 TRBV14 NA TGTGCCAGCAGCCGGGGCGCCTACAATCAGCCCCAGCATTTT CASSRGAYNQPQHF
NA TRBJ1-2 TRBV5-1 NA TGCGCCAGCAGCTTGGCCAAGGGGAGAGATGAAAACTATGGCTACACCTTC CASSLAKGRDENYGYTF
TRBD2 TRBJ2-5 TRBV5-8 NA TGTGCCAGCAGCTTGGGCCTAGCGGGAGAAGAGACCCAGTACTTC CASSLGLAGEETQYF
NA TRBJ2-7 TRBV7-9 NA TGTGCCAGCAGCTTACCCCTAAATGGTCGGAACTCCTACGAGCAGTACTTC CASSLPLNGRNSYEQYF